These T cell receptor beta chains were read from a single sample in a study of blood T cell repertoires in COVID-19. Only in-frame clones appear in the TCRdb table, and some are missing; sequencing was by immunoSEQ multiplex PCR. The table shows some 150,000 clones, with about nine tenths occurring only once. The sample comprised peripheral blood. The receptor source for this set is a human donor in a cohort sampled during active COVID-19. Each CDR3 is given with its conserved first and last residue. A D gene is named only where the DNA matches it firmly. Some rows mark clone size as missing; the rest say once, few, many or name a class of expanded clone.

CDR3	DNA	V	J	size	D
CASSMDRNTEAFF	TGTGCCAGCAGCATGGACAGGAACACTGAAGCTTTCTTT	TRBV7-9	TRBJ1-1	NA	NA
CASTLGTGVYQPQHF	TGTGCCAGCACGTTGGGGACAGGGGTTTATCAGCCCCAGCATTTT	TRBV19	TRBJ1-5	NA	TRBD1
CASTSDRKGNQPQHF	TGTGCCAGTACCTCGGACAGGAAAGGCAATCAGCCCCAGCATTTT	TRBV19	TRBJ1-5	once	TRBD1
CASSLGFRRTEAFF	TGTGCCAGCAGCTTAGGGTTCCGGAGGACTGAAGCTTTCTTT	TRBV7-2	TRBJ1-1	once	NA
CAWTVPPGSTYGYTF	TGTGCCTGGACCGTACCCCCGGGAAGCACCTATGGCTACACCTTC	TRBV30	TRBJ1-2	NA	NA
CASSLTSGGSGEQYF	TGTGCCAGCAGCTTGACTAGCGGGGGATCGGGTGAGCAGTACTTC	TRBV7-2	TRBJ2-7	NA	TRBD2
CASSSGQGLYSQFF	TGCGCCAGCAGCTCTGGACAGGGATTATATTCGCAGTTCTTC	TRBV5-1	TRBJ2-1	NA	TRBD1
CASSYSVSGWETQYF	TGTGCCAGCAGTTACTCGGTCTCAGGGTGGGAGACCCAGTACTTC	TRBV6-5	TRBJ2-5	NA	NA
CASSLRGSYNSPLHF	TGTGCCAGCAGCTTAAGAGGCTCCTATAATTCACCCCTCCACTTT	TRBV7-3	TRBJ1-6	NA	NA
CASSLEGTSGAYEQYF	TGTGCCAGCAGCTTAGAGGGGACTAGCGGGGCCTACGAGCAGTACTTC	TRBV7-2	TRBJ2-7	NA	TRBD2
CASSQVPTGNTEAFF	TGTGCCAGCAGCCAGGTGCCGACAGGGAACACTGAAGCTTTCTTT	TRBV4-2	TRBJ1-1	NA	NA
CASSLVAGGNTGELFF	TGTGCCAGCAGCTTAGTAGCGGGGGGAAACACCGGGGAGCTGTTTTTT	TRBV7-6	TRBJ2-2	once	TRBD2
CASSYLGRGSYNEQFF	TGCGCCAGCAGCTACCTCGGGAGGGGTTCCTACAATGAGCAGTTCTTC	TRBV5-1	TRBJ2-1	NA	TRBD2
CASSLRDRGSYNEQFF	TGTGCCAGCAGCCTCCGGGACAGGGGCTCCTACAATGAGCAGTTCTTC	TRBV7-2	TRBJ2-1	NA	TRBD1
CASSSGGAYEQYF	TGTGCCAGCAGTAGCGGGGGGGCCTACGAGCAGTACTTC	TRBV2	TRBJ2-7	once	TRBD2
CASSPKTGGNEKLFF	TGTGCCAGCAGCCCCAAGACAGGGGGCAATGAAAAACTGTTTTTT	TRBV5-4	TRBJ1-4	NA	TRBD1
CASSRQGFGYTF	TGTGCCAGCAGTCGACAGGGGTTTGGCTACACCTTC	TRBV6-5	TRBJ1-2	NA	TRBD1
CASSIGDRGNQPQHF	TGTGCCAGTAGTATCGGAGACAGGGGTAATCAGCCCCAGCATTTT	TRBV19	TRBJ1-5	medium-sized	TRBD1
CASSQGIRAGDTQYF	TGTGCCAGCAGCCAAGGTATAAGGGCAGGGGATACGCAGTATTTT	TRBV4-2	TRBJ2-3	NA	NA
CASSQPDRVTEAFF	TGTGCCAGCAGTCAACCGGACAGGGTAACTGAAGCTTTCTTT	TRBV27	TRBJ1-1	NA	TRBD1
CASSHSGQGETQYF	TGTGCCAGCAGCCACTCGGGACAGGGGGAGACCCAGTACTTC	TRBV3-1/TRBV3-2	TRBJ2-5	NA	TRBD1
CASSPLTSTDTQYF	TGCGCCAGCAGCCCTCTAACTAGCACAGATACGCAGTATTTT	TRBV4-1	TRBJ2-3	NA	NA
CASSPTGAGETQYF	TGTGCTAGCAGCCCGACAGGGGCTGGAGAGACCCAGTACTTC	TRBV7-7	TRBJ2-5	NA	TRBD1
CASAFGVAGGAETQYF	TGTGCTAGTGCCTTTGGAGTAGCGGGGGGCGCAGAGACCCAGTACTTC	TRBV12-5	TRBJ2-5	NA	TRBD2
CASSQDPGSYNEQFF	TGTGCCAGCAGCCAAGATCCGGGCTCCTACAATGAGCAGTTCTTC	TRBV3-1/TRBV3-2	TRBJ2-1	NA	NA
CASSMGRANTGELFF	TGTGCCAGTAGTATGGGCAGGGCGAACACCGGGGAGCTGTTTTTT	TRBV19	TRBJ2-2	NA	NA
CASSLWLSGANVLTF	TGTGCCAGCAGTTTATGGCTGTCTGGGGCCAACGTCCTGACTTTC	TRBV27	TRBJ2-6	NA	NA
CASSQGGGGGRGPYEQYF	TGCGCCAGCAGCCAAGGTGGTGGTGGCGGGAGGGGACCCTACGAGCAGTACTTC	TRBV4-1	TRBJ2-7	NA	TRBD2
CASSRDSSGANVLTF	TGTGCCAGCAGCCGTGACAGCTCTGGGGCCAACGTCCTGACTTTC	TRBV7-2	TRBJ2-6	NA	NA
CASTLPGVDEQYF	TGTGCCAGCACCCTCCCGGGTGTCGACGAGCAGTACTTC	TRBV28	TRBJ2-7	once	NA
CASSEMANTEAFF	TGCGCCAGCAGTGAAATGGCCAACACTGAAGCTTTCTTT	TRBV10-1	TRBJ1-1	NA	NA
CASSADRGNNQPQHF	TGTGCCAGCAGTGCGGACAGGGGGAACAATCAGCCCCAGCATTTT	TRBV27	TRBJ1-5	NA	TRBD1
CASSQEVGGPIVYEQYF	TGCGCCAGCAGCCAAGAGGTCGGAGGACCCATCGTTTACGAGCAGTACTTC	TRBV4-1	TRBJ2-7	NA	NA
CASSVNNQPQHF	TGTGCCAGCAGCGTTAATAATCAGCCCCAGCATTTT	TRBV28	TRBJ1-5	NA	NA
CASRETYTEAFF	TGTGCCAGCAGGGAGACGTACACTGAAGCTTTCTTT	TRBV12-3/TRBV12-4	TRBJ1-1	NA	NA
CASSRGQRDNQPQHF	TGTGCCAGCTCAAGAGGTCAACGCGACAATCAGCCCCAGCATTTT	TRBV6-5	TRBJ1-5	NA	NA
CAWSKESNQPQHF	TGTGCCTGGAGCAAGGAGAGCAATCAGCCCCAGCATTTT	TRBV30	TRBJ1-5	NA	NA
CASTITWDWGETQYF	TGTGCCAGCACCATAACCTGGGACTGGGGGGAGACCCAGTACTTC	TRBV6-6	TRBJ2-5	many	NA
CASRIAGGGDTQYF	TGTGCCAGCAGGATAGCGGGAGGGGGGGATACGCAGTATTTT	TRBV6-5	TRBJ2-3	once	TRBD2
CASSLRGTGNTIYF	TGTGCCAGCAGTTTACGGGGTACAGGAAACACCATATATTTT	TRBV27	TRBJ1-3	NA	NA